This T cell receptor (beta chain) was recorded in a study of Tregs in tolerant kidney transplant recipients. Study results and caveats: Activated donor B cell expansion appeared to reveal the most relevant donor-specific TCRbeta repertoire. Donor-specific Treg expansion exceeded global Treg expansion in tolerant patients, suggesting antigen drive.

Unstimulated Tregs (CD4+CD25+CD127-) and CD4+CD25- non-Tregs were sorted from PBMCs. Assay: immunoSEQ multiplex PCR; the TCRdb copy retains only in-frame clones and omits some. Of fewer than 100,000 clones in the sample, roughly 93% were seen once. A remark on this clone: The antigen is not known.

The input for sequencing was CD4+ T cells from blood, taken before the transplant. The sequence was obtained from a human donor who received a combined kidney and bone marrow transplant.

In DNA form, the CDR3 reads TGTGCCATCAGCCCGCGGGGAGGAGATACTGAAGCTTTCTTT. The encoded protein is CAISPRGGDTEAFF. V gene TRBV10-3 combines with J gene TRBJ1-1; unclear D gene. This CDR3 contains 14 residues. The V gene lost 6 bases and the J gene lost 5 bases, with 16 bases spanning the gap. Germline loops: CDR1 ENHRY, CDR2 SYGVKD.